In its sample, the clone carrying this T cell receptor beta chain was seen many times. The antigen remains unidentified. The V end lost 5 bases, the J end lost 2 bases, and 15 bases lay between the germline ends. The germline V gene has CDR1 SGHVS and CDR2 FNYEAQ. The CDR3 loop spans 15 amino acids. This sample was taken from a study of T cell repertoires in cytomegalovirus infection. MiXCR, run by TCRdb on the reads, gives a single entry per CDR3 protein. In the table there are 230,000 or so distinct CDR3 sequences, 38% of which are singletons. The TCR originated in a human donor in good health (CMV status not recorded). Some clones in this sample may be carry-over from other donors' samples. V gene TRBV7-6 combines with J gene TRBJ1-2; D might be TRBD1 (6 bases). Here the sequenced sample was CD8+ T cells from cultured PBMCs, taken from culture after CMV antigen stimulation. DNA for the CDR3: TGTGCCAGCAGCCCGACAGGCATCAGAAACTATGGCTACACCTTC. The encoded protein is CASSPTGIRNYGYTF. Using reference TRBV7-6 and TRBJ1-2 for the parts outside the CDR3, the full variable domain is GAGVSQSPRYKVTKRGQDVALRCDPISGHVSLYWYRQALGQGPEFLTYFNYEAQQDKSGLPNDRFSAERPEGSISTLTIQRTEQRDSAMYRCASSPTGIRNYGYTFGSGTRLTVV.